One sample yielded the 9 T cell receptor beta chains listed below, sequenced in a study of blood T cell repertoires in COVID-19. The table came from immunoSEQ multiplex PCR; TCRdb's copy has only in-frame clones and leaves some out. The table has over 90,000 clones, approximately 86% seen once; the top ten hold roughly 5.6%. Sequenced: peripheral blood. These receptors were collected from a woman between 50 and 59 years old with COVID-19, enrolled during active disease.

This sequence joins TRBV6-2 or TRBV6-3 and TRBJ1-5, with a possible D match to TRBD1 (5 bases). Germline loops: CDR1 MNHEY, CDR2 SVGEGT. The CDR3 loop spans 14 amino acids. V dropped 5 bases and J dropped 6 bases, with 14 bases sitting between them. The CDR3 nucleotides read TGTGCCAGCAGTCGGACTGGGGGAGGTCAGCCCCAGCATTTT. Its translation: CASSRTGGGQPQHF.

The chain links TRBV18 to TRBJ1-2; D is possibly TRBD1 (6 bases). Germline CDR1 is KGHSH and CDR2 is LQKENI. The CDR3 is 13 residues long. Trimming pared 0 bases from V and 7 bases from J, leaving 9 bases between. The CDR3 sequence: CASSPPLGAGYTF. CDR3 bases: TGTGCCAGCTCACCACCGTTGGGGGCTGGCTACACCTTC.

This clone appeared a few times. The J gene is TRBJ1-2, the V gene TRBV4-1; TRBD1 might be the D (6 bases). The CDR3 is made up of 16 amino acids. Trimming took off 1 base at V and 4 bases at J, with 16 bases between the two ends. The germline V gene encodes CDR1 MGHRA and CDR2 YSYEKL. CDR3 residues: CASSQGLGARGYGYTF. The CDR3 nucleotides read TGCGCCAGCAGCCAAGGGCTAGGGGCCAGGGGCTATGGCTACACCTTC.

This clone appeared a single time. The chain joins TRBV24-1 to TRBJ2-3; TRBD2 agrees at 10 bases. The CDR3 runs 15 residues. The ends lost 2 bases at V and 8 bases at J; junction bases unmatched: 6. Per germline, CDR1 KGHDR and CDR2 SFDVKD. The CDR3 protein is CATSDSWTSGGTQYF. CDR3 bases: TGTGCCACCAGTGATTCTTGGACTAGCGGCGGTACGCAGTATTTT.

The chain couples TRBV12-5 to TRBJ2-5, with 8 positions matching TRBD2. This CDR3 spans 16 amino acids. V lost 0 bases, J lost 4 bases, and 7 bases stayed unmatched. CDR1 is LGHNT, CDR2 FRNRAP, per germline. The CDR3 loop is CASGLVSGGSRETQYF. The CDR3 DNA is TGTGCTAGTGGTTTGGTCAGCGGGGGTTCGCGAGAGACCCAGTACTTC. Full variable domain (missing parts from reference TRBV12-5 and TRBJ2-5): DARVTQTPRHKVTEMGQEVTMRCQPILGHNTVFWYRQTMMQGLELLAYFRNRAPLDDSGMPKDRFSAEMPDATLATLKIQPSEPRDSAVYFCASGLVSGGSRETQYFGPGTRLLVL.

The chain joins TRBV13 to TRBJ2-7; no clear D gene. The germline V gene has CDR1 PRHDT and CDR2 FYEKMQ (reference sequence). This CDR3 region has 12 residues. Trimming took 0 bases from V and 5 from J, leaving 5 bases between them. In DNA form, the CDR3 reads TGTGCCAGCAGCTTAGGCCTCCACGAGCAGTACTTC. It translates to CASSLGLHEQYF.

The chain joins TRBV7-6 to TRBJ2-7, with a tentative D call TRBD1 (6 bases). Germline loops: CDR1 SGHVS, CDR2 FNYEAQ. CDR3 length: 15 residues. Between the trimmed V and J ends, which lost 2 bases and 2 bases, there was a span of 13 bases. The DNA for the CDR3 is TGTGCCAGCAGCTTATCCCCGGGACAAGCCTACGAGCAGTACTTC. It specifies CASSLSPGQAYEQYF.

The chain uses TRBV19 and TRBJ2-1; TRBD1 aligns across 11 bases. Germline loops: CDR1 LNHDA, CDR2 SQIVND (reference sequence). The CDR3 length is 14 residues. V trimming: 4 bases; J trimming: 7 bases; junction bases outside the gene matches: 3. In DNA form, the CDR3 reads TGTGCCAGTAGTAGGACAGGGGGCGAAAATGAGCAGTTCTTC. Protein sequence: CASSRTGGENEQFF.

The chain has TRBV27 and TRBJ2-7; 7 bases match TRBD1. Germline CDR1 MNHEY, CDR2 SMNVEV (reference sequence). The CDR3 has 14 amino acids. Trimming at V came to 3 bases and at J to 4 bases, leaving 6 bases not matched to a gene. CDR3 in DNA: TGTGCCAGCAGTTTGGTAACAGGGGTGTACGAGCAGTACTTC. Translation gives CASSLVTGVYEQYF.